These T cell receptor beta chains were read from a single sample in a study of cytomegalovirus exposure and HLA in healthy donors. Repertoires were generated with immunoSEQ multiplex PCR, while TCRdb's copy carries only in-frame clones and drops some. This sample's table reports under 150,000 clones. What was sequenced was PBMCs. The receptors derive from a woman in her thirties or forties in good health and CMV-seronegative. Both conserved end residues are part of each CDR3. D genes are given only for firm matches.

CASLGQEYSPLHF | TGTGCCAGCCTTGGACAGGAATATTCACCCCTCCACTTT | TRBV2 | TRBD1 | TRBJ1-6
CASSSGLKNTEAFF | TGTGCCAGCAGCTCGGGACTGAAGAACACTGAAGCTTTCTTT | TRBV13 | NA | TRBJ1-1
CASRTLGGEKLFF | TGTGCCAGCCGAACGTTGGGGGGGGAAAAACTGTTTTTT | TRBV5-5 | NA | TRBJ1-4
CASSLRWDDRGETLAKNIQYF | TGTGCCAGCAGCTTAAGGTGGGATGACAGGGGCGAAACCCTAGCCAAAAACATTCAGTACTTC | TRBV7-6 | TRBD1 | TRBJ2-4
CASSLEASERGGYTF | TGTGCCAGCAGCTTGGAGGCGTCCGAAAGGGGTGGCTACACCTTC | TRBV5-4 | NA | TRBJ1-2
CATSKGARDGYTF | TGTGCCACCAGCAAAGGGGCACGGGATGGCTACACCTTC | TRBV15 | NA | TRBJ1-2
CASSLGGAGDGYTF | TGTGCCAGCAGCTTAGGGGGCGCAGGGGATGGCTACACCTTC | TRBV7-6 | NA | TRBJ1-2
CASSLDRTGELFF | TGCGCCAGCAGCTTGGATCGCACCGGGGAGCTGTTTTTT | TRBV5-1 | NA | TRBJ2-2
CASSWGTGRDQPQHF | TGTGCCAGCAGTTGGGGGACAGGGAGGGATCAGCCCCAGCATTTT | TRBV5-6 | TRBD1 | TRBJ1-5
CASSLQTGGGTEAFF | TGTGCCAGCAGTTTACAGACGGGAGGGGGCACTGAAGCTTTCTTT | TRBV27 | NA | TRBJ1-1
CASSSGDRAGADTQYF | TGTGCCAGCAGCTCGGGGGACAGGGCGGGAGCAGATACGCAGTATTTT | TRBV7-9 | TRBD1 | TRBJ2-3
CASNHPGGREQYF | TGTGCCAGCAATCATCCGGGGGGGCGGGAGCAGTACTTC | TRBV7-2 | TRBD2 | TRBJ2-7
CASSLAVAGDQIQETQYF | TGTGCCAGCAGCTTAGCGGTAGCGGGGGACCAAATCCAAGAGACCCAGTACTTC | TRBV7-3 | TRBD2 | TRBJ2-5
CASSPKVPGDGYTF | TGTGCCAGCTCACCAAAGGTTCCGGGGGATGGCTACACCTTC | TRBV18 | NA | TRBJ1-2